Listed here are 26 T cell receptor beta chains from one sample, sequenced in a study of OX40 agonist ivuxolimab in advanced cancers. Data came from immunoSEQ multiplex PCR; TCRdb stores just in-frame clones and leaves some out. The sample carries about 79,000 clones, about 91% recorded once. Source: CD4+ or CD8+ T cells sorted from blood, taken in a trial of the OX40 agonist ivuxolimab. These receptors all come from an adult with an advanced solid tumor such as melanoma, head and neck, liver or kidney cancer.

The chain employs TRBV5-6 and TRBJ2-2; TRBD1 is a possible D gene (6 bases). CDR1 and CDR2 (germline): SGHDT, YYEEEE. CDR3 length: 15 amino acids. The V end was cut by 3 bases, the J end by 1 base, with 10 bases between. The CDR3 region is CASSWGRMNTGELFF. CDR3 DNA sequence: TGTGCCAGCAGCTGGGGGCGGATGAACACCGGGGAGCTGTTTTTT. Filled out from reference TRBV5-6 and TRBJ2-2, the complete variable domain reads DAGVTQSPTHLIKTRGQQVTLRCSPKSGHDTVSWYQQALGQGPQFIFQYYEEEERQRGNFPDRFSGHQFPNYSSELNVNALLLGDSALYLCASSWGRMNTGELFFGEGSRLTVL.

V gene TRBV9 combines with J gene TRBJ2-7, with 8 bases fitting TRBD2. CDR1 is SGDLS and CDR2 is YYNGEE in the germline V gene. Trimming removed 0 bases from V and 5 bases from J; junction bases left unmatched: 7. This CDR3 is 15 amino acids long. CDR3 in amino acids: CASSVGREGNHEQYF. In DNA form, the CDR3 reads TGTGCCAGCAGCGTAGGCCGGGAGGGAAATCACGAGCAGTACTTC. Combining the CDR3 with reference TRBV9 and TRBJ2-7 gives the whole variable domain DSGVTQTPKHLITATGQRVTLRCSPRSGDLSVYWYQQSLDQGLQFLIQYYNGEERAKGNILERFSAQQFPDLHSELNLSSLELGDSALYFCASSVGREGNHEQYFGPGTRLTVT.

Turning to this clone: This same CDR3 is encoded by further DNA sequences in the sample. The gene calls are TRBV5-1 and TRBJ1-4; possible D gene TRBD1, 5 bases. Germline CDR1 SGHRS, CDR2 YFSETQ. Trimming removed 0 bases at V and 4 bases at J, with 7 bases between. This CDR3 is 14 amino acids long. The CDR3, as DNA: TGCGCCAGCAGCTTGGGGCAGGGTAATGAAAAACTGTTTTTT. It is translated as CASSLGQGNEKLFF.

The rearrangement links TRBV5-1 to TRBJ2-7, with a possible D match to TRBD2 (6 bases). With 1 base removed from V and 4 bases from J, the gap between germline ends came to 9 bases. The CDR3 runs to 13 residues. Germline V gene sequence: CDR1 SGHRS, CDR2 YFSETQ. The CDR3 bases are TGCGCCAGCAGCTTGACGGCGGGATACGAGCAGTACTTC. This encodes CASSLTAGYEQYF.

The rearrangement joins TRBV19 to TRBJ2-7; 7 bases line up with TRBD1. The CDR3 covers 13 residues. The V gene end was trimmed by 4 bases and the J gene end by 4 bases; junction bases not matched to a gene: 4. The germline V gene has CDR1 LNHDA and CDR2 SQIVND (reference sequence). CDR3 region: CASSTSDRYEQYF. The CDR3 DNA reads TGTGCCAGTAGTACCTCGGACAGGTACGAGCAGTACTTC.

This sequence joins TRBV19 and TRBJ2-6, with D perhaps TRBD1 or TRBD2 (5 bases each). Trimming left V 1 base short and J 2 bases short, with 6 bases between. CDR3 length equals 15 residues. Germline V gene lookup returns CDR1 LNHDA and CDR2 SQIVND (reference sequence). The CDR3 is CASSIGGTGANVLTF. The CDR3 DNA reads TGTGCCAGTAGTATAGGGGGGACTGGGGCCAACGTCCTGACTTTC.

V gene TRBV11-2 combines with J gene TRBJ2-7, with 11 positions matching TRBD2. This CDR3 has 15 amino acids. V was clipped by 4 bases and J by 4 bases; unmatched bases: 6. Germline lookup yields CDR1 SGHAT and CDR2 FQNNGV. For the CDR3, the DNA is TGTGCCAGCAGCTCACCGGGACTAGCGGTTTACGAGCAGTACTTC. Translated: CASSSPGLAVYEQYF.

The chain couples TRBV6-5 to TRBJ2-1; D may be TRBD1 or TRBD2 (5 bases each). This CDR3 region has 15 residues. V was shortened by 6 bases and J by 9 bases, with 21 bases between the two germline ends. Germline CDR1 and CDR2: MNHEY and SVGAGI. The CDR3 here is CASSPGPFQGSEQFF. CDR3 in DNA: TGTGCCAGCAGCCCGGGACCTTTCCAAGGTAGTGAGCAGTTCTTC.

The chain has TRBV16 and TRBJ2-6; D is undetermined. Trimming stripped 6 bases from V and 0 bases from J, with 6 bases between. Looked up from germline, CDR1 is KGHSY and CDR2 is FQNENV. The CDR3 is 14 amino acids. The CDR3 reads CASSPSSGANVLTF. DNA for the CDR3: TGTGCCAGCAGTCCTAGCTCTGGGGCCAACGTCCTGACTTTC.

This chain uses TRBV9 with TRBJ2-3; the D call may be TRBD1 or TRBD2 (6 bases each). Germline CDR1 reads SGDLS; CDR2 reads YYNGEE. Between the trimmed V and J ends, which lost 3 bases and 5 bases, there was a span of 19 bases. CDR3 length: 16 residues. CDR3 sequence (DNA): TGTGCCAGCAGCGCGGAGGAGGGGGGTGCGGGAGATACGCAGTATTTT. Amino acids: CASSAEEGGAGDTQYF.

The CDR3 DNA follows: TGTGCCAGCTCACCACCGGGGTTTTCCCTGGACAATGAGCAGTTCTTC. Its protein product is CASSPPGFSLDNEQFF. The chain uses TRBV18 and TRBJ2-1; D is undetermined. This CDR3 has 16 residues. Trimming left V 0 bases short and J 5 bases short, with 14 bases between. Germline loops: CDR1 KGHSH, CDR2 LQKENI.

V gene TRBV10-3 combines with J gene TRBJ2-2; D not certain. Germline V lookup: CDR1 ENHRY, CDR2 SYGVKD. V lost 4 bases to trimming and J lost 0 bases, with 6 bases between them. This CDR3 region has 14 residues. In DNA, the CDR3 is TGTGCCATCAGTGGGTCAGCGAACACCGGGGAGCTGTTTTTT. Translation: CAISGSANTGELFF.

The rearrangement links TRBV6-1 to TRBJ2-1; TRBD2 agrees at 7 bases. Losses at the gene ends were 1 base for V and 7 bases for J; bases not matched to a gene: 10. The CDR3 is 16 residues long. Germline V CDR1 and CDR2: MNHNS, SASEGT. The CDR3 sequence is CASSEVGGAARNEQFF. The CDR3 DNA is TGTGCCAGCAGTGAAGTGGGAGGGGCGGCGAGAAATGAGCAGTTCTTC.

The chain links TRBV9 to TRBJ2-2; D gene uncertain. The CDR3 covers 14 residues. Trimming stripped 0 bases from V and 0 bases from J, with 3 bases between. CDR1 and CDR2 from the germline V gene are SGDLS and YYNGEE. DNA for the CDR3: TGTGCCAGCAGCGTAGTGCCGAACACCGGGGAGCTGTTTTTT. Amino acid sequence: CASSVVPNTGELFF.

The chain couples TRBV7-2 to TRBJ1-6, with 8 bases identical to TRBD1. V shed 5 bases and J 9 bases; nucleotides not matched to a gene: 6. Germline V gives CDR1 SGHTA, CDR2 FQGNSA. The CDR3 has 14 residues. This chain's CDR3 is CASSLGQVASPLHF. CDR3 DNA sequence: TGTGCCAGCAGCCTGGGACAGGTGGCTTCACCCCTCCACTTT.

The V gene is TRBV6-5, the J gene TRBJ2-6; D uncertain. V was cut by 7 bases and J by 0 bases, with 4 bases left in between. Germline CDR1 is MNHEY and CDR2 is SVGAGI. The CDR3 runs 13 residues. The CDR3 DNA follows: TGTGCCAGCATTCTCTCTGGGGCCAACGTCCTGACTTTC. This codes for CASILSGANVLTF.

CDR3 sequence: CASSFRQGVSGVRNEQFF. CDR3 sequence (DNA): TGTGCCAGCAGCTTCAGACAGGGGGTGTCGGGAGTGCGGAATGAGCAGTTCTTC. The chain joins TRBV11-2 to TRBJ2-1; 9 bases match TRBD1. The CDR3 spans 18 residues. Germline CDR1 and CDR2: SGHAT and FQNNGV. Losses at the gene ends were 3 bases for V and 7 bases for J; bases not matched to a gene: 16.

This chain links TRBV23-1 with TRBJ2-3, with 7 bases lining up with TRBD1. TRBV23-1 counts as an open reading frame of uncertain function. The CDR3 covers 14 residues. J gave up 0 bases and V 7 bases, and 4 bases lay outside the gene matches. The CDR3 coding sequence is TGCGCCAGCAACGGGACAGAGAGCACAGATACGCAGTATTTT. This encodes CASNGTESTDTQYF.

In DNA form, the CDR3 reads TGCGCCAGCAGCTTGGCACACGGGCGAGGGGCTGAGACCCAGTACTTC. Residues: CASSLAHGRGAETQYF. The V gene is TRBV5-1, the J gene TRBJ2-5; D could derive from TRBD1 or TRBD2 (5 bases each). This CDR3 region has 16 residues. Germline V gene sequence: CDR1 SGHRS, CDR2 YFSETQ. V was clipped by 0 bases and J by 5 bases, with 17 bases between them.

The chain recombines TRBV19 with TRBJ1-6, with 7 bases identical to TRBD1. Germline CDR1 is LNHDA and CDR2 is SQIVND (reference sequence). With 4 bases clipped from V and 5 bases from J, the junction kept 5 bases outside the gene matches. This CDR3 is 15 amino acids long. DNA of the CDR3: TGTGCCAGTAGTACTTCGGGACAGAATAATTCACCCCTCCACTTT. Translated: CASSTSGQNNSPLHF. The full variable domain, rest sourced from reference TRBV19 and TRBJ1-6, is DGGITQSPKYLFRKEGQNVTLSCEQNLNHDAMYWYRQDPGQGLRLIYYSQIVNDFQKGDIAEGYSVSREKKESFPLTVTSAQKNPTAFYLCASSTSGQNNSPLHFGNGTRLTVT.

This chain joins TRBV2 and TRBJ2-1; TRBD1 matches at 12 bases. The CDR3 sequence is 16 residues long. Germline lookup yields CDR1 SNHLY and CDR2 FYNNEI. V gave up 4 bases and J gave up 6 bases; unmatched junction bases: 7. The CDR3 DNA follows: TGTGCCAGCAGTGGCCCCGGGACAGGGGGCGGCAATGAGCAGTTCTTC. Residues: CASSGPGTGGGNEQFF.

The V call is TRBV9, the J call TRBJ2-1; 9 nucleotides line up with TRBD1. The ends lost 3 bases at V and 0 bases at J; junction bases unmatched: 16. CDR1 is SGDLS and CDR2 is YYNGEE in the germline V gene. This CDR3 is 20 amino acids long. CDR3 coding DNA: TGTGCCAGCAGCGCCCTCCCCGGGGGACAGGGCGTTAGCTCCTACAATGAGCAGTTCTTC. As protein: CASSALPGGQGVSSYNEQFF. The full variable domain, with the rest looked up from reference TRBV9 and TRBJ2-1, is DSGVTQTPKHLITATGQRVTLRCSPRSGDLSVYWYQQSLDQGLQFLIQYYNGEERAKGNILERFSAQQFPDLHSELNLSSLELGDSALYFCASSALPGGQGVSSYNEQFFGPGTRLTVL.

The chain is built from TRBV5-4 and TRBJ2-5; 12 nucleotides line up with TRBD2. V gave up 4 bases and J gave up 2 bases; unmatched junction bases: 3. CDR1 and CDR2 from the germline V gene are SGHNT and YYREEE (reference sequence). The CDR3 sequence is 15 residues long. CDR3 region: CASSLGTSGQETQYF. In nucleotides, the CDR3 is TGTGCCAGCAGCCTAGGGACTAGCGGGCAAGAGACCCAGTACTTC.

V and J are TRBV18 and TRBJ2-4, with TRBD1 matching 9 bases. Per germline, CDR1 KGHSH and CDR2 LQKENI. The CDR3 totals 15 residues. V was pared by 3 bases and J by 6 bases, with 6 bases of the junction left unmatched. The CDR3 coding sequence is TGTGCCAGCTCACCCTACGGGGACAGGGCAAACATTCAGTACTTC. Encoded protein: CASSPYGDRANIQYF.

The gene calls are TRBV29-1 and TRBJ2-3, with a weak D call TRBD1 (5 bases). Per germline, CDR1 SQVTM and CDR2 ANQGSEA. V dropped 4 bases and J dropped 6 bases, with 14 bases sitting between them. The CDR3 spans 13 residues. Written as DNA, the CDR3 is TGCAGCGTTGCACTCAGGGCCATGGATACGCAGTATTTT. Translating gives CSVALRAMDTQYF.

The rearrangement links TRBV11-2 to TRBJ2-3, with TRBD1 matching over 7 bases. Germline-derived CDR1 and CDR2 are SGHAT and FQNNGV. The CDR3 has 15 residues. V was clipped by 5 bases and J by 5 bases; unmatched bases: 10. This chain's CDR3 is CASSLEGGALDTQYF. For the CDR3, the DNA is TGTGCCAGCAGCCTTGAAGGGGGCGCACTAGATACGCAGTATTTT.